These T cell receptor beta chains were read from a single sample in a study of blood T cells in healthy people across ages. TCRdb re-analysed the 5' RACE reads in MiXCR, keeping a single row per CDR3 protein. The sample consists of roughly 500,000 distinct CDR3 sequences, more than 20% of them appearing once. This sample also appeared in a second study, on T cells of mothers and their children.

The sample consisted of blood. The receptors shown here come from a boy between 10 and 17 years old in good health. Both conserved end residues are part of each CDR3. A D gene is named only where the DNA matches it firmly. Clone size, where shown, is once, few, many, or a class for clones that have expanded.

clone size,V gene,J gene,D gene,CDR3 DNA,CDR3 protein
few,TRBV6-5,TRBJ1-6,-,TGTGCCAGCAGTTACGCCAGGGACGGATCACCCCTCCACTTT,CASSYARDGSPLHF
few,TRBV7-9,TRBJ1-2,-,TGTGCCAGCAGCTTGCTGGGGGGCGAGTATGGCTACACCTTC,CASSLLGGEYGYTF
few,TRBV29-1,TRBJ2-1,TRBD2,TGCAGCGTGGTCCCGGGACTAGCTAGCAATGAGCAGTTCTTC,CSVVPGLASNEQFF
-,TRBV20-1,TRBJ1-6,TRBD1,TGCAGTGCTACAGGGGGCCGCCCCACACCTACCTCCGATTCACCCCTCCACTTT,CSATGGRPTPTSDSPLHF
few,TRBV25-1,TRBJ2-1,-,TGTGCCAGCAGTGAAGCTAGGAACAATGAGCAGTTCTTC,CASSEARNNEQFF
many,TRBV27,TRBJ2-7,-,TGTGCCAGCAGTTTAGGGGGGATCCACGAGCAGTACTTC,CASSLGGIHEQYF
few,TRBV20-1,TRBJ1-6,TRBD1,TGCAGTGCCCAAAGCGGGACAGATAGGTCACCCCTCCACTTT,CSAQSGTDRSPLHF
few,TRBV28,TRBJ2-7,-,TGTGCCAGCGGCTACAGGGCATACGAGCAGTACTTC,CASGYRAYEQYF
-,TRBV6-6,TRBJ1-2,-,TGTGCCAGCAGTCCCGTGAAGGGCTCGGACTATGGCTACACCTTC,CASSPVKGSDYGYTF
-,TRBV5-6,TRBJ2-3,TRBD2,TGTGCCAGCAGCTACGTTTTAGCGGGACGCACAGATACGCAGTATTTT,CASSYVLAGRTDTQYF
-,TRBV20-1,TRBJ2-7,-,TGCAGTGCTGATAGCGGAGACTCCTACGAGCAGTACTTC,CSADSGDSYEQYF
few,TRBV21-1,TRBJ1-1,-,TGTGCCAGCAGCGGAGACAGGGGCGAGGGCACTGAAGCTTTCTTT,CASSGDRGEGTEAFF
few,TRBV5-5,TRBJ1-5,TRBD1,TGTGCCAGCAGCTTGGGGGCAGGGGGTCAGCCCCAGCATTTT,CASSLGAGGQPQHF
-,TRBV6-2/TRBV6-3,TRBJ2-7,-,TGTGCCAGCAGCCCTAACGGGGCAGCCTACGAGCAGTACTTC,CASSPNGAAYEQYF
-,TRBV6-1,TRBJ2-7,TRBD2,TGTGCCAGCATAACTAGCGGGGGGTACGAGCAGTACTTC,CASITSGGYEQYF
-,TRBV12-3/TRBV12-4,TRBJ2-5,TRBD1,TGTGCCAGCAGGAAGACAGGGTTCGAACAGACCCAGTACTTC,CASRKTGFEQTQYF
-,TRBV21-1,TRBJ2-1,-,TGTGCCAATCTGACAGGGGTGTACAATGAGCAGTTCTTC,CANLTGVYNEQFF
-,TRBV6-2/TRBV6-3,TRBJ2-6,TRBD1,TGTGCCAGCAGTTACCCGGACAGGGTGATCCTGGGGGCCAACGTCCTGACTTTC,CASSYPDRVILGANVLTF
few,TRBV25-1,TRBJ2-5,TRBD1,TGTGCCAGCAGTGGCCAGGACAGGCAGGAGACCCAGTACTTC,CASSGQDRQETQYF
few,TRBV28,TRBJ1-2,TRBD1,TGTGCCAGCATACAGGGGGGTGCCAACTATGGCTACACCTTC,CASIQGGANYGYTF
many,TRBV6-5,TRBJ2-3,TRBD2,TGTGCCAGCACTCTTACTAGCGGGAGCACAGATACGCAGTATTTT,CASTLTSGSTDTQYF
-,TRBV6-5,TRBJ2-1,-,TGTGCCAGCAGTTACTGGGGGCCTACAGGCGACAATGAGCAGTTCTTC,CASSYWGPTGDNEQFF
-,TRBV29-1,TRBJ1-5,TRBD1,TGCAGCGTTGGGACAGGGGATAGCAATCAGCCCCAGCATTTT,CSVGTGDSNQPQHF
-,TRBV6-1,TRBJ2-1,-,TGTGCCAGCACCCGGGGCGCAGGGCCCCTCAATGAGCAGTTCTTC,CASTRGAGPLNEQFF